The clone carrying this TCR beta chain was seen once. The data belong to a study of blood T cell repertoires in COVID-19. Background on the study: Sites in the United States, Italy and Spain provided acute and convalescent COVID-19 samples. Nucleic acid was either cDNA or gDNA, and it came from T cells, B-cell-depleted T cells, or PBMCs.

Clinical history as reported by participants underpinned cohort assignment. As handled by the study authors: Amplification from reference gene primers served as the basis for estimated nucleated cell counts. The data were produced by immunoSEQ multiplex PCR, yet TCRdb's version contains in-frame clones alone and is incomplete. V and J calls and clone size are those listed in that table; D and trimming were worked out from the DNA. The sample has 200,000 to 300,000 clones, approximately 85% seen once; the top ten hold about 9.3%. The length of the CDR3 is 18 residues. V dropped 1 base and J dropped 2 bases, with 15 bases sitting between them. Per germline, CDR1 MNHEY and CDR2 SMNVEV (reference sequence).

Input material: PBMCs or T cells enriched from blood (not recorded which). The receptor was isolated from a woman aged 45-60 years with acute COVID-19. The rearrangement uses TRBV27 and TRBJ1-6; D is perhaps TRBD1 (5 bases). DNA of the CDR3: TGTGCCAGCAGTTTATTGATCAGGGATCGCCCCTATAATTCACCCCTCCACTTT. Its translation: CASSLLIRDRPYNSPLHF.